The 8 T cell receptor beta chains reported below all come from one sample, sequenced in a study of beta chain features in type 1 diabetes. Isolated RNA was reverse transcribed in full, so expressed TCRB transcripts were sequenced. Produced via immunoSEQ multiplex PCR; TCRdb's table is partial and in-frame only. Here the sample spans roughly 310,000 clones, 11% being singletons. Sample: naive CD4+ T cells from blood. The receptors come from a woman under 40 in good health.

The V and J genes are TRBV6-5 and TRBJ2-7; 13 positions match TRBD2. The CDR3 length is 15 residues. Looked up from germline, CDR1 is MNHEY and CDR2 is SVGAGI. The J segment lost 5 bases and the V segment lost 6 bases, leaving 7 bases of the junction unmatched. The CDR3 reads CASRGRLAGGHEQYF. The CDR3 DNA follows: TGTGCCAGCAGGGGTAGACTAGCGGGAGGCCACGAGCAGTACTTC.

CDR3 in amino acids: CASSEGRNTGELFF. The CDR3, as DNA: TGTGCCAGCAGTGAAGGGAGGAACACCGGGGAGCTGTTTTTT. The chain couples TRBV6-4 to TRBJ2-2; weak D call: TRBD2 (5 bases). Deletions cut 3 bases from V and 1 base from J, with 6 bases between. Germline V gene sequence: CDR1 MRHNA, CDR2 SNTAGT. The CDR3 covers 14 residues.

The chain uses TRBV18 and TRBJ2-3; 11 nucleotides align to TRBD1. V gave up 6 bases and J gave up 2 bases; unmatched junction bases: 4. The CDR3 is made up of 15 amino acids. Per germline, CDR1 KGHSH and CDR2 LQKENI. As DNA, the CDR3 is TGTGCCAGCTCCCGGACAGGGGGCGACACAGATACGCAGTATTTT. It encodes CASSRTGGDTDTQYF.

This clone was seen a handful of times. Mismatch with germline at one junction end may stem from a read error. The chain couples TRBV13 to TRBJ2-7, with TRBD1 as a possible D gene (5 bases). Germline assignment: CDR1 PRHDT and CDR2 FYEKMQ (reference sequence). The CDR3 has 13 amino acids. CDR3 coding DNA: TGTGCCAGCAGCGAACGACAGTCCTACAAGCAGTACTTC. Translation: CASSERQSYKQYF.

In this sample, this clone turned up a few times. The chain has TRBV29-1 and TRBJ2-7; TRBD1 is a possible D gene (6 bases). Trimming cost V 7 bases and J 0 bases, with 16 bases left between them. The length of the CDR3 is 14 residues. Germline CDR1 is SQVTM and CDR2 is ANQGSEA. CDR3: CSADYRGSSYEQYF. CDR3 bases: TGCAGCGCCGATTATAGGGGGAGCTCCTACGAGCAGTACTTC.

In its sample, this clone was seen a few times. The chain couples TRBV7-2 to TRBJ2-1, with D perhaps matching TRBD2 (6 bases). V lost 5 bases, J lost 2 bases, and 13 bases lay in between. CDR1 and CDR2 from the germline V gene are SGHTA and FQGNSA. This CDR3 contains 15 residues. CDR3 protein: CASSPDRGTYNEQFF. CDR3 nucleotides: TGTGCCAGCAGCCCAGACCGGGGGACCTACAATGAGCAGTTCTTC.

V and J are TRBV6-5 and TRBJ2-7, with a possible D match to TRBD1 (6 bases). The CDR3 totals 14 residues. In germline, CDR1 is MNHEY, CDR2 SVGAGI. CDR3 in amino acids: CAKRGCPPVYEQYF. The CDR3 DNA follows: TGTGCAAAAAGGGGGTGTCCACCTGTCTACGAGCAGTACTTC.

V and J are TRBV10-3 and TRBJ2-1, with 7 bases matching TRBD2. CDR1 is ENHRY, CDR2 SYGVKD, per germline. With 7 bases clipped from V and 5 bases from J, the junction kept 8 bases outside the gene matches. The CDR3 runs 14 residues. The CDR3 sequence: CAIKGGSINNEQFF. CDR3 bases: TGTGCCATCAAGGGCGGGAGCATTAACAATGAGCAGTTCTTC.